Sequencing of this TCR beta chain was carried out in a study of shared clonotypes between healthy human individuals. Measured with immunoSEQ multiplex PCR; TCRdb has only the in-frame clones, and not every one. The sample has over a million clones, around 78% seen once. Germline V gives CDR1 SGHAT, CDR2 FQNNGV. CDR3 length: 14 amino acids. V shed 5 bases and J shed 2 bases, with 13 bases lying between them. The sequenced sample consisted of memory CD4+ T cells from PBMCs. Regarding subset: CD45RA-negative fraction. The chain uses TRBV11-2 and TRBJ2-7; D is ambiguous. The TCR comes from a man aged 18 to 29 in good health. Some clones in this sample may be carry-over from other donors' samples. The CDR3 is CASSPSTGPYEQYF. The CDR3 bases are TGTGCCAGCAGCCCTTCCACCGGGCCCTACGAGCAGTACTTC.